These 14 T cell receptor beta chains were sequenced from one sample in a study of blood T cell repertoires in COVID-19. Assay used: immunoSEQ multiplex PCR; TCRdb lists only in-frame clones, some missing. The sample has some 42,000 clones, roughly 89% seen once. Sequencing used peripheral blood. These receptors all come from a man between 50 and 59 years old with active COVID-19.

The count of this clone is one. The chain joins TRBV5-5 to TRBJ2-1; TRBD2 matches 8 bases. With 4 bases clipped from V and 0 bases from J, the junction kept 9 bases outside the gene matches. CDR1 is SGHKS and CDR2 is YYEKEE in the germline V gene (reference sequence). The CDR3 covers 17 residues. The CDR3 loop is CASSRSGGGSSYNEQFF. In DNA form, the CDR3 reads TGTGCCAGCAGCCGTAGCGGCGGGGGGAGCTCCTACAATGAGCAGTTCTTC.

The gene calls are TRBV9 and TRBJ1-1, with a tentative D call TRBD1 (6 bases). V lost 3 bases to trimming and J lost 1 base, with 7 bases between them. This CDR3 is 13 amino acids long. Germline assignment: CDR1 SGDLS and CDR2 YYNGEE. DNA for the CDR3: TGTGCCAGCAGCGGAGGGGGGAACACTGAAGCTTTCTTT. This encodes CASSGGGNTEAFF.

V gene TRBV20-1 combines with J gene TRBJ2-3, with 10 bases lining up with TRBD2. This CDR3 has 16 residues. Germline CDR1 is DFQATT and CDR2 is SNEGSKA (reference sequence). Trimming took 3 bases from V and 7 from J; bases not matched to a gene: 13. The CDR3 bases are TGCAGTGCTAGTCCTGGGGTAGCGGGGGGTATATATACGCAGTATTTT. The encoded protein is CSASPGVAGGIYTQYF.

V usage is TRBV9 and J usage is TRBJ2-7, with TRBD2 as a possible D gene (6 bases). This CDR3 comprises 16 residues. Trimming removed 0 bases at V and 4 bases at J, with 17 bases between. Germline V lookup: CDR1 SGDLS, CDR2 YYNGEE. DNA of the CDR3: TGTGCCAGCAGCGTAGGTAATGATTTCGGAGGGTACGAGCAGTACTTC. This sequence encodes CASSVGNDFGGYEQYF.

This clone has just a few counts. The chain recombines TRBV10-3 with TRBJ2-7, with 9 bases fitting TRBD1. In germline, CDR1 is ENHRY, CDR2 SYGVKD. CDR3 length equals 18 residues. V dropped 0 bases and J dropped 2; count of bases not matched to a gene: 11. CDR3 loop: CAISESGTGKGGTYEQYF. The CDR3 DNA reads TGTGCCATCAGTGAGTCCGGGACAGGGAAGGGAGGAACCTACGAGCAGTACTTC.

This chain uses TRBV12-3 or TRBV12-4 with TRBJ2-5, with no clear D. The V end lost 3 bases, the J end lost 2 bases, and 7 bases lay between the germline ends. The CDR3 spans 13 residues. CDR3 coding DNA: TGTGCCAGCAGTTTTATCGTACAAGAGACCCAGTACTTC. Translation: CASSFIVQETQYF.

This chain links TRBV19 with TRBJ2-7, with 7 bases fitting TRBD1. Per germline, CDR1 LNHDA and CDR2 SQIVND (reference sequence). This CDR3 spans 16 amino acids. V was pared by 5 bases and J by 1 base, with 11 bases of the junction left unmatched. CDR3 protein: CASSPETGRLSYEQYF. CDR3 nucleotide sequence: TGTGCCAGTAGTCCTGAGACAGGGCGACTGTCCTACGAGCAGTACTTC.

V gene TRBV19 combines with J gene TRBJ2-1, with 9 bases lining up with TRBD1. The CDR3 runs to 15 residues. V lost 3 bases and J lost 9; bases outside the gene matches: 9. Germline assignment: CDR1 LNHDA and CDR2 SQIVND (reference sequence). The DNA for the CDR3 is TGTGCCAGTAGTATTTCTGGACAGGGGATGCTTGAGCAGTTCTTC. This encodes CASSISGQGMLEQFF.

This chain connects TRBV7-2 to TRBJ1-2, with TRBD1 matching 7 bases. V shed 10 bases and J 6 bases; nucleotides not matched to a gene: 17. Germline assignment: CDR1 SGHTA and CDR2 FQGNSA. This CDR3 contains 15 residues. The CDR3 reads CATLTTKRGRDGYTF. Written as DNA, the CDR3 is TGTGCCACCCTAACGACCAAGAGGGGGCGGGATGGCTACACCTTC.

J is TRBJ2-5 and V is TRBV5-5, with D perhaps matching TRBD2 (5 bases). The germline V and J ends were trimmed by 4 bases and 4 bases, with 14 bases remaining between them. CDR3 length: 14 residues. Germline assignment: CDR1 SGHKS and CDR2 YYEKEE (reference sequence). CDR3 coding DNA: TGTGCCAGCAGCACCTGGAAACGGGGAGAGACCCAGTACTTC. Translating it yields CASSTWKRGETQYF.

The CDR3 loop is CASSLFAGDGYTF. The CDR3 region has the DNA TGTGCCAGCAGTTTATTCGCAGGGGATGGCTACACCTTC. The chain has TRBV12-3 or TRBV12-4 and TRBJ1-2; TRBD1 might be the D (6 bases). Trimming left V 2 bases short and J 6 bases short, with 10 bases between. The CDR3 is 13 residues long.

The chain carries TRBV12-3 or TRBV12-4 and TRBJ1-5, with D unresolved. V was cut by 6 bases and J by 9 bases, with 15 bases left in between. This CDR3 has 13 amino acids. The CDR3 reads CASSRGGGWPQHF. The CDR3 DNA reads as TGTGCCAGCAGCAGAGGTGGAGGGTGGCCCCAGCATTTT.

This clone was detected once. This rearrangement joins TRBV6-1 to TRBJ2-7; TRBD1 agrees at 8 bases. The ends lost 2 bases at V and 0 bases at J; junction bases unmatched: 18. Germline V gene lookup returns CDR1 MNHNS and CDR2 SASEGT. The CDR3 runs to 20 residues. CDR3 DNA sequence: TGTGCCAGCAGTGAATCTATGCGACAGGGGTTTTCCTTTTCCTCCTACGAGCAGTACTTC. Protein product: CASSESMRQGFSFSSYEQYF.

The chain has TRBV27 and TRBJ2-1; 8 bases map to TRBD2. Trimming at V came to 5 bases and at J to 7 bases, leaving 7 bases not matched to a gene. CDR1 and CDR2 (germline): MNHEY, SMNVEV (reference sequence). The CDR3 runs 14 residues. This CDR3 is CASSTGTRGNEQFF. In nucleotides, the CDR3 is TGTGCCAGCAGTACCGGGACTAGGGGTAATGAGCAGTTCTTC.